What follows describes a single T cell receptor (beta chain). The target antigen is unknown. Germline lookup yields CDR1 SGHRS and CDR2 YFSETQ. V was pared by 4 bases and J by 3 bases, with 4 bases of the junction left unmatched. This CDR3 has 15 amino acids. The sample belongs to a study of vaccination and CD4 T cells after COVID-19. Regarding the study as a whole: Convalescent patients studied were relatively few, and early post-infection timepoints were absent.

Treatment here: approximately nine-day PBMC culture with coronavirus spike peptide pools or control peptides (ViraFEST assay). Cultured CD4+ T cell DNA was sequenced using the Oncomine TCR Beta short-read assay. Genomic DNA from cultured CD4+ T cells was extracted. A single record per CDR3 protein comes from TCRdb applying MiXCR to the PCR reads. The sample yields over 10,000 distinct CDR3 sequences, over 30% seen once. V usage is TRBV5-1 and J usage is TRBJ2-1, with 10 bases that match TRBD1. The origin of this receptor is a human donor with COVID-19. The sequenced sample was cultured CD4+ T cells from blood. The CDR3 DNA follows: TGCGCCAGCAGCGGCGGGACAGGGGACTACAATGAGCAGTTCTTC. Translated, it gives CASSGGTGDYNEQFF.